This T cell receptor gamma chain was observed in a study of gamma delta lymphoproliferative disorders and STAT genes. By its share, this clone is medium-sized (0.01 to 0.1%). Genomic DNA from isolated PBMCs served as the sequencing template. TCRdb ran CATT on the multiplex PCR reads. The sample lists thousands of gamma-chain clones; 7% to 8% were seen once. V was clipped by 4 bases and J by 8 bases; unmatched bases: 10. The CDR3 has 14 residues. Germline CDR1 is EGSTGY and CDR2 is YDSYTSSV. The rearrangement joins TRGV4 to TRGJP1. TCRdb lists no J gene, so it was determined here by aligning the DNA to germline. This TCR was recovered from a human donor in good health. What was sequenced was blood. CDR3 DNA: TGTGCCACCTGGGAGCCCTGTTTCGGTTGGTTCAAGATATTT. It encodes CATWEPCFGWFKIF.